This T cell receptor (beta chain) was recovered during a study of early T cells in non-severe SARS-CoV-2 infection (dated by TCRdb to 2020 to 2023). About the full investigation: Because TCR sequencing relied on bulk RNA taken from unsorted whole blood, pairing of alpha and beta chains was not possible.

V is shortened by 0 bases, J by 0 bases, and the region joining them spans 9 bases. The CDR3 runs 16 amino acids, cysteine and phenylalanine included. This entry keeps only the CDR3 DNA: 48 bases, framed from base 1. CDR1 and CDR2 are read off the germline V gene as LGHNA and YSLEER. Library creation used 5' RACE. Data came from a NextSeq 500. To correct for sequencing error and PCR bias, the TCR library protocol tagged individual cDNA molecules with unique molecular identifiers. Sequencing covered both TCR alpha and beta chains, and within each sample the abundances of alpha and beta sequences were tightly co-correlated. The study's processing was this. Decombinator V4 was used to annotate the V gene, J gene and CDR3 of the TCR sequences. Expanded TCRs were defined as changing significantly between any two time points under a Poisson model with p below 0.0001. Abundances of TCRs were expressed as counts per million after normalisation to the total number of TCRs sequenced in each sample. MAIT TCRs were defined by TRAV1-2 paired with TRAJ12, TRAJ20 or TRAJ33, and iNKT TCRs by TRAV10 paired with TRAJ18. VDJdb, accessed 1 November 2021, was searched for CMV, EBV and SARS-CoV-2 annotated TCRs, with TCRs annotated for multiple antigens excluded. The public reads were run again by TCRdb, first through fastp at Q25 and then through MiXCR, and only productive beta chains were kept. Rows matching on CDR3 protein sequence are summarized as one entry with the most common DNA and genes. TCRdb's processing, not the authors', yielded these V and J calls. A total of some 46,000 distinct CDR3 sequences appear in this sample, around 6.1% of them only once. Of the sample, about an eighth is held by the ten largest clones.

This was a case-control study nested in a cohort of healthcare workers in London, UK, who had nasopharyngeal swab PCR tests and blood samples taken every week. Healthcare workers were recruited between 23 and 31 March 2020, during the week of the UK lockdown, and were followed weekly for up to about 15 weeks. Study-wide findings and limitations: VDJdb matching was skewed toward anti-spike CD8 responses and likely underestimated virus-specific expansions, missing private and CD4 specificities.

Regarding this clonotype: Its binding antigen is unknown. Qualities for individual bases were not recorded, and no much larger clone is one base off.

The rearrangement combines TRBV4-3 with TRBJ1-3, with no reliable assignment of the D segment. The sample taken for sequencing was whole blood. The TCR was taken from an adult who was a healthcare worker with PCR-confirmed SARS-CoV-2 infection or an uninfected control (not recorded which). The CDR3 region reads CASSQDPTVSGNTIYF. The DNA sequence follows: TGCGCCAGCAGCCAAGATCCCACGGTCTCTGGAAACACCATATATTTT.